These 13 T cell receptor beta chains originate from one sample sequenced in a study of vaccination and CD4 T cells after COVID-19. These receptors are not linked to any known antigen. The Oncomine TCR Beta short-read assay was applied to DNA of cultured CD4+ T cells. Each CDR3 protein is one row after TCRdb ran MiXCR on the PCR reads. The table records approximately 11,000 distinct CDR3 sequences, approximately 62% of them present only once. Treatment noted: approximately nine-day PBMC culture with coronavirus spike peptide pools or control peptides (ViraFEST assay). Input material: CD4+ T cells from blood, cultured in vitro. These receptors originate from a human donor who had recovered from COVID-19.

The gene calls are TRBV11-3 and TRBJ2-7; 7 positions agree with TRBD2. CDR3 length: 17 residues. Trimming cost V 0 bases and J 2 bases; bases outside gene matches: 10. CDR1 is SGHNT and CDR2 is YENEEA in the germline V gene. The CDR3: CASSLDPPGLGTYEQYF. The CDR3 DNA follows: TGTGCCAGCAGCTTAGATCCCCCTGGACTAGGTACCTACGAGCAGTACTTC.

The CDR3 here is CASSLDRSNTGELFF. CDR3 sequence (DNA): TGTGCCAGCAGCTTAGACCGGTCAAACACCGGGGAGCTGTTTTTT. The chain combines TRBV7-2 with TRBJ2-2; D not certain. The germline V and J ends were trimmed by 1 base and 2 bases, with 8 bases remaining between them. Germline-derived CDR1 and CDR2 are SGHTA and FQGNSA. The CDR3 has 15 residues.

This chain uses TRBV7-8 with TRBJ2-7; D remains unclear. This CDR3 has 11 residues. The germline V and J ends were trimmed by 5 bases and 2 bases, with 4 bases remaining between them. The V gene's germline CDR1 is SGHVS and CDR2 FQNEAQ. DNA for the CDR3: TGTGCCAGCAGCGGTACCTACGAGCAGTACTTC. This translates into CASSGTYEQYF.

This clonotype has more than one count but fewer than ten. The gene calls are TRBV20-1 and TRBJ1-1; unclear D gene. CDR1 is DFQATT and CDR2 is SNEGSKA in the germline V gene (reference sequence). Between the trimmed V and J ends, which lost 7 bases and 4 bases, there was a span of 16 bases. The CDR3 loop spans 13 amino acids. In DNA form, the CDR3 reads TGCAGTGTTAGGACTACCCTGCCCACTGAAGCTTTCTTT. Protein product: CSVRTTLPTEAFF.

This clonotype qualifies as medium-sized. The chain joins TRBV10-2 to TRBJ1-5; D may be TRBD1 (5 bases). The germline V gene encodes CDR1 WSHSY and CDR2 SAAADI. V lost 0 bases, J lost 4 bases, and 10 bases lay in between. This CDR3 comprises 15 residues. The DNA for the CDR3 is TGCGCCAGCAGTGAGTCGGAATCAGGGAATCAGCCCCAGCATTTT. It is translated as CASSESESGNQPQHF.

The chain employs TRBV7-9 and TRBJ1-2, with D unclear. Germline assignment: CDR1 SEHNR and CDR2 FQNEAQ (reference sequence). Trimming removed 2 bases from V and 2 bases from J, with 12 bases in between. The CDR3 is 15 amino acids. CDR3 sequence reads: CASSLQEVLNYGYTF. In nucleotides, the CDR3 is TGTGCCAGCAGCTTACAGGAGGTTTTGAACTATGGCTACACCTTC.

This chain connects TRBV12-3 or TRBV12-4 to TRBJ1-2, with 9 bases lining up with TRBD1. The CDR3 consists of 13 residues. V lost 3 bases and J lost 7; bases outside the gene matches: 3. The CDR3 reads CASSFGTGFGYTF. The CDR3 nucleotides are TGTGCCAGCAGTTTCGGGACAGGGTTTGGCTACACCTTC.

Relative to its sample, this clonotype is medium-sized. This sequence joins TRBV2 and TRBJ2-1; D remains ambiguous. With 2 bases removed from V and 4 bases from J, the gap between germline ends came to 12 bases. The CDR3 totals 15 residues. Germline V lookup: CDR1 SNHLY, CDR2 FYNNEI. In DNA form, the CDR3 reads TGTGCCAGCAGTGAACGGTCCCTCCAATACAATGAGCAGTTCTTC. As protein: CASSERSLQYNEQFF.

The rearrangement joins TRBV6-1 to TRBJ1-5; a weak D match, TRBD1 (6 bases). Germline V gene data show CDR1 as MNHNS and CDR2 as SASEGT. This CDR3 region has 16 residues. Trimming removed 5 bases at V and 6 bases at J, with 20 bases between. The CDR3 sequence: CASSLGQSFLGQPQHF. In DNA form, the CDR3 reads TGTGCCAGCAGTCTCGGACAGTCCTTTTTGGGTCAGCCCCAGCATTTT.

The rearrangement uses TRBV23-1 and TRBJ2-7; no reliable D call. TRBV23-1 is placed among ORFs of uncertain function. The CDR3 runs 11 residues. Trimming stripped 9 bases from V and 4 bases from J, with 10 bases between. Here the CDR3 DNA reads TGCGCCAGGGTCCCAGAATACGAGCAGTACTTC. Translating it yields CARVPEYEQYF.

The chain joins TRBV19 to TRBJ1-5; the D is unclear. The CDR3 is 15 amino acids. Trimming removed 2 bases from V and 7 bases from J, with 15 bases in between. Germline CDR1 LNHDA, CDR2 SQIVND (reference sequence). This chain's CDR3 is CASSIWLGEGQPQHF. In nucleotides, the CDR3 is TGTGCCAGTAGTATATGGCTCGGGGAAGGCCAGCCCCAGCATTTT.

This rearrangement joins TRBV7-2 to TRBJ1-5; D might be TRBD1 (6 bases). The CDR3 consists of 16 residues. V lost 1 base and J 0 bases, leaving 10 bases between the germline ends. Germline loops: CDR1 SGHTA, CDR2 FQGNSA. In DNA, the CDR3 is TGTGCCAGCAGCTTAGACCGGACAGTTAGCAATCAGCCCCAGCATTTT. Its translation is CASSLDRTVSNQPQHF.

This chain links TRBV5-1 with TRBJ1-6; a weak D match, TRBD1 (5 bases). V gave up 6 bases and J gave up 0 bases, with 13 bases separating them. This CDR3 has 16 residues. Germline V gives CDR1 SGHRS, CDR2 YFSETQ. This CDR3 reads CASTEGRSSYNSPLHF. CDR3 sequence (DNA): TGCGCCAGCACGGAGGGACGGAGCTCCTATAATTCACCCCTCCACTTT.